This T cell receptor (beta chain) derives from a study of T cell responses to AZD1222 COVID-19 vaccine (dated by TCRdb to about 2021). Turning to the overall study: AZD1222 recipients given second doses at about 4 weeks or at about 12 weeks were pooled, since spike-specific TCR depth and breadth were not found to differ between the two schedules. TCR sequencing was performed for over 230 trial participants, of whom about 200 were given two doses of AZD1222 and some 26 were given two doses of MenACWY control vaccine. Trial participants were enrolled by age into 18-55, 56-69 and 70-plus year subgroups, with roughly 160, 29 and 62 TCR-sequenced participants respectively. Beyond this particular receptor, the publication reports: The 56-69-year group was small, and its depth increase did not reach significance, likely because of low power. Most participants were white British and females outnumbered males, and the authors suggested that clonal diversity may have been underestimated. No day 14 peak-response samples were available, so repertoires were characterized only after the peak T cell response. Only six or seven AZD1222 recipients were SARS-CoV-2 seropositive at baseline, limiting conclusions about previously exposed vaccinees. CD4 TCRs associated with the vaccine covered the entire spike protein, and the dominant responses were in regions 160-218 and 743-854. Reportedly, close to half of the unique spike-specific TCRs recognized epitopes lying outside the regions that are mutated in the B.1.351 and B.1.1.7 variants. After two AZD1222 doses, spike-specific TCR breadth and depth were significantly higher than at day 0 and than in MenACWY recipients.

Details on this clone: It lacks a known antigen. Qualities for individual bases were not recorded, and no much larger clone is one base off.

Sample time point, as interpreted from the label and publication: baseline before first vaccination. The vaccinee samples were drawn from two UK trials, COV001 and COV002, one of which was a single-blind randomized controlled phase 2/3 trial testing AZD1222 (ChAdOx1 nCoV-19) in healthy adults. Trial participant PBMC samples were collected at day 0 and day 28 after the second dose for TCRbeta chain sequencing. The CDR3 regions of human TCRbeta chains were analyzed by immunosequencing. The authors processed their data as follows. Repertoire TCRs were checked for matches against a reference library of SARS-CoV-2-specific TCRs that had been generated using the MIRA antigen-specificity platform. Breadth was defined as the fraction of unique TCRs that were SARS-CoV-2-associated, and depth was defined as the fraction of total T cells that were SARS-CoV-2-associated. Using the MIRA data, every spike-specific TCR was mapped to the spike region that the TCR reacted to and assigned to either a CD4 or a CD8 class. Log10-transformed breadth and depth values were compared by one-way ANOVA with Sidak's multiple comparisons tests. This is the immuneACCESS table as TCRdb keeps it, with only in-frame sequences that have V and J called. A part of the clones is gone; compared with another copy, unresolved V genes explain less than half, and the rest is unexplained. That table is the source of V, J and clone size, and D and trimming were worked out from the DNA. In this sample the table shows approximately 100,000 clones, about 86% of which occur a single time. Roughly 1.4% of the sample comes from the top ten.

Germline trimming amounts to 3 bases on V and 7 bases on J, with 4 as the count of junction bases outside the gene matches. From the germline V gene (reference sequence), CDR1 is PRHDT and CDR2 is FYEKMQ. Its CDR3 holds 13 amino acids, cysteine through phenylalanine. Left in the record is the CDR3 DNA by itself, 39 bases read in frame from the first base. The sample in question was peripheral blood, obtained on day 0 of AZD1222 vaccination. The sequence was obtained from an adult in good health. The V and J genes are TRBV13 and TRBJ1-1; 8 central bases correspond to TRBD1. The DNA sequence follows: TGTGCCAGCAGCTTCGGACAGGGAGATGAAGCTTTCTTT. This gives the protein CASSFGQGDEAFF.